The present TCR beta chain was sequenced within a study of Graves' ophthalmopathy and Graves' hyperthyroidism. This clonotype was counted ten times or more. The CDR3 totals 16 residues. Looked up from germline, CDR1 is MDHEN and CDR2 is SYDVKM. V was cut by 3 bases and J by 1 base, with 16 bases left in between. Amplification of TCR beta CDR3 regions used RNA transcripts. Second-round multiplex PCR followed a first-round RT-PCR using HTBI primers. MiXCR, run by TCRdb on the multiplex PCR reads, gives a single entry per CDR3 protein. The table lists hundreds of thousands of distinct CDR3 sequences, 22% of them singletons.

The receptor comes from a woman between 18 and 30 years old with stable Graves' hyperthyroidism. Some clones in this sample may be carry-over from other donors' samples. The chain combines TRBV28 with TRBJ2-7; D is tentatively TRBD1 or TRBD2 (5 bases each). Sequencing was performed on peripheral blood. The CDR3 here is CASSFPLGTGSYEQYF. CDR3 nucleotide sequence: TGTGCCAGCAGTTTCCCCCTCGGGACGGGATCCTACGAGCAGTACTTC.